Each of the 31 T cell receptor beta chains below was sequenced from the same sample in a study of metastatic and nonmetastatic thyroid tumors. No treatment of any kind had been given to any patient before thyroid surgery. TCRdb re-analyzed the PCR reads through MiXCR. The table has 8,500 to 13,000 clones, under 30% seen once. Source material: tumor tissue. The receptors stem from a male donor with papillary thyroid cancer or a benign thyroid nodule (not recorded which). Some clones in this sample may be carry-over from other donors' samples.

This clone was found many times. This chain uses TRBV6-1 with TRBJ2-2, with 8 nucleotides matching TRBD2. The V and J ends lost 9 bases and 3 bases, in that order; junction bases with no gene match: 3. The CDR3 spans 13 residues. CDR1 MNHNS and CDR2 SASEGT come from the germline V gene. The CDR3 reads CASYSGDTGELFF. The CDR3 nucleotides read TGTGCCAGTTATAGCGGGGACACCGGGGAGCTGTTTTTT.

This clone was seen a few times. The CDR3 sequence: CATINSGILKGADTQYF. The CDR3 DNA reads as TGTGCCACCATTAATTCGGGGATCCTTAAGGGCGCAGATACGCAGTATTTT. The chain recombines TRBV27 with TRBJ2-3; weak D call: TRBD2 (5 bases). The CDR3 contains 17 residues. V gave up 10 bases and J gave up 4 bases, with 27 bases separating them. The germline gives CDR1 MNHEY, CDR2 SMNVEV (reference sequence).

The V and J genes are TRBV5-1 and TRBJ2-7; TRBD1 matches 11 bases. J gave up 4 bases and V 4 bases, and 4 bases lay outside the gene matches. The CDR3 consists of 14 residues. Germline V lookup: CDR1 SGHRS, CDR2 YFSETQ. CDR3 amino acids: CASSIGQGAYEQYF. As DNA, the CDR3 is TGCGCCAGCAGCATTGGACAGGGGGCTTACGAGCAGTACTTC.

This clone showed up just a few times. The chain couples TRBV6-1 to TRBJ1-1; 8 positions agree with TRBD1. The CDR3 runs 16 residues. Germline-derived CDR1 and CDR2 are MNHNS and SASEGT. After removal of 7 bases from V and 1 base from J, the junction contained 11 bases not matched to a gene. CDR3 coding DNA: TGTGCCAGCATCCCCGAAGGACAGGGATCGAACACTGAAGCTTTCTTT. Protein sequence: CASIPEGQGSNTEAFF.

The sample holds many counts of this clone. This chain connects TRBV28 to TRBJ1-4; possibly TRBD1 for D (6 bases). The CDR3 has 15 amino acids. V shed 4 bases and J shed 2 bases, with 11 bases lying between them. Germline V gene data show CDR1 as MDHEN and CDR2 as SYDVKM. The CDR3 loop is CASSYRGATNEKLFF. For the CDR3, the DNA is TGTGCCAGCAGTTACCGGGGGGCTACTAATGAAAAACTGTTTTTT.

The chain recombines TRBV20-1 with TRBJ1-1; D call uncertain. Germline CDR1 is DFQATT and CDR2 is SNEGSKA (reference sequence). The CDR3 runs to 14 residues. V shed 0 bases and J shed 1 base, with 9 bases lying between them. The DNA for the CDR3 is TGCAGTGCTAGAGATATGCGGGGGAACACTGAAGCTTTCTTT. Translation: CSARDMRGNTEAFF.

The table lists this clone with a few counts. This chain uses TRBV6-1 with TRBJ2-7; no clear D gene. V gave up 5 bases and J gave up 0 bases, with 8 bases separating them. CDR3 length equals 13 residues. From germline, CDR1 is MNHNS and CDR2 SASEGT. CDR3 sequence: CASSPTNSYEQYF. The CDR3 DNA reads as TGTGCCAGCAGTCCCACTAACTCCTACGAGCAGTACTTC.

This clone was recorded a few times. V is TRBV11-1 and J is TRBJ2-2; 7 bases are a match to TRBD2. V was clipped by 5 bases and J by 2 bases; unmatched bases: 8. The CDR3 sequence is 16 residues long. Germline loops: CDR1 SGHAT, CDR2 FQDESV (reference sequence). CDR3 sequence reads: CASSRGRAINTGELFF. DNA for the CDR3: TGTGCCAGCAGCCGCGGGAGAGCAATCAACACCGGGGAGCTGTTTTTT.

V and J are TRBV20-1 and TRBJ1-5, with D possibly TRBD1 on 5 matching bases. The V and J ends lost 1 base and 6 bases respectively, with 16 bases between them. The germline V gene has CDR1 DFQATT and CDR2 SNEGSKA (reference sequence). This CDR3 has 15 residues. This chain's CDR3 is CSARGDSMFGQPQHF. CDR3 DNA: TGCAGTGCTAGAGGAGACAGTATGTTCGGTCAGCCCCAGCATTTT.

The V and J genes are TRBV5-1 and TRBJ2-5, with 7 bases lining up with TRBD2. Trimming took 4 bases from V and 5 from J; bases not matched to a gene: 11. Looked up from germline, CDR1 is SGHRS and CDR2 is YFSETQ. The CDR3 sequence is 15 residues long. CDR3 nucleotide sequence: TGCGCCAGCAGCCCCACAGCGGGGAGTCGGGAGACCCAGTACTTC. This codes for CASSPTAGSRETQYF. The entire variable domain, with the rest obtained from reference TRBV5-1 and TRBJ2-5, is as follows: KAGVTQTPRYLIKTRGQQVTLSCSPISGHRSVSWYQQTPGQGLQFLFEYFSETQRNKGNFPGRFSGRQFSNSRSEMNVSTLELGDSALYLCASSPTAGSRETQYFGPGTRLLVL.

At least ten counts were recorded for this clone. V is TRBV24-1 and J is TRBJ2-2, with D possibly being TRBD1 (5 bases). Trimming removed 2 bases at V and 2 bases at J, with 23 bases between. The CDR3 is made up of 20 amino acids. Germline CDR1 reads KGHDR; CDR2 reads SFDVKD. The CDR3 nucleotides read TGTGCCACCAGTGATTCATCAGTCGCAGGGTATATACCCAACACCGGGGAGCTGTTTTTT. Protein product: CATSDSSVAGYIPNTGELFF.

The gene calls are TRBV7-8 and TRBJ2-1; 8 bases line up with TRBD1. CDR3 length: 15 residues. V was clipped by 3 bases and J by 4 bases; unmatched bases: 5. Germline V lookup: CDR1 SGHVS, CDR2 FQNEAQ. DNA for the CDR3: TGTGCCAGCAGCTTTGAGACAGGGGCTTACAATGAGCAGTTCTTC. This encodes CASSFETGAYNEQFF.

The chain has TRBV6-5 and TRBJ1-2; D unclear. This CDR3 is 12 amino acids long. CDR1 and CDR2 from the germline V gene are MNHEY and SVGAGI. V lost 2 bases and J 4 bases, leaving 5 bases between the germline ends. CDR3 coding DNA: TGTGCCAGCAGTTACAAGGGCTATGGCTACACCTTC. The encoded protein is CASSYKGYGYTF.

As regards this clone: One end of the junction varies from germline; a read error may be responsible. The chain is built from TRBV6-2 or TRBV6-3 and TRBJ1-5; 7 nucleotides match TRBD1. There are 14 residues in the CDR3. Germline CDR1 reads MNHEY; CDR2 reads SVGEGT. In DNA form, the CDR3 reads TGTGACAGCAGATTAACAGGGGGCAATCAGCCCCAGCATTTT. This gives the protein CDSRLTGGNQPQHF.

This rearrangement joins TRBV27 to TRBJ2-2; the D gene is possibly TRBD1 (5 bases). The CDR3 runs to 14 residues. The V gene's germline CDR1 is MNHEY and CDR2 SMNVEV (reference sequence). Trimming took off 7 bases at V and 6 bases at J, with 15 bases between the two ends. Here the CDR3 reads CASTPQPGPGELFF. For the CDR3, the DNA is TGTGCCAGCACACCGCAGCCAGGGCCCGGGGAGCTGTTTTTT.

The table lists this clone with a few counts. This CDR3 reads CASIPSNRGLDAFF. Written as DNA, the CDR3 is TGTGCCAGCATCCCCTCAAACCGGGGGCTGGATGCTTTCTTT. The V call is TRBV6-1, the J call TRBJ1-1; a weak D match, TRBD1 (6 bases). CDR3 length: 14 amino acids. Germline lookup yields CDR1 MNHNS and CDR2 SASEGT. Trimming removed 7 bases at V and 11 bases at J, with 23 bases between.

This chain joins TRBV5-1 and TRBJ2-3; D unresolved. Trimming pared 3 bases from V and 5 bases from J, leaving 10 bases between. Germline V gene data show CDR1 as SGHRS and CDR2 as YFSETQ. The CDR3 consists of 13 residues. CDR3 in amino acids: CASSYDRLDTQYF. The CDR3 nucleotides are TGCGCCAGCAGCTACGACCGTTTAGATACGCAGTATTTT.

V is TRBV20-1 and J is TRBJ1-5; D uncertain. The CDR3 has 16 residues. Germline V lookup: CDR1 DFQATT, CDR2 SNEGSKA (reference sequence). Trimming stripped 3 bases from V and 5 bases from J, with 20 bases between. CDR3 protein: CSARPGRGRRDQPQHF. The CDR3 DNA reads TGCAGTGCTAGGCCTGGGAGAGGGAGAAGGGATCAGCCCCAGCATTTT.

This clone has just a few counts. The rearrangement links TRBV10-1 to TRBJ1-2, with a weak D call TRBD1 (5 bases). V lost 7 bases and J 8 bases, leaving 17 bases between the germline ends. Germline-derived CDR1 and CDR2 are WNHNN and SYGVQD (reference sequence). The CDR3 is 13 residues long. The CDR3 DNA reads TGCGCCAGCACCCCCCAGGGTTCGCCCGGCTACACCTTC. It encodes CASTPQGSPGYTF.

This clone was counted at least ten times. Relative to the germline gene, one junction end is altered; a read error may explain this. The V and J genes are TRBV7-2 and TRBJ2-1, with 10 bases matching TRBD2. Germline-derived CDR1 and CDR2 are SGHTA and FQGNSA. CDR3 length: 18 residues. CDR3 residues: CASSLAFGAGGPDNGQFF. The CDR3 coding sequence is TGTGCCAGCAGCTTAGCGTTTGGAGCGGGAGGGCCCGACAATGGGCAGTTCTTC.

This clone was observed at least ten times. This chain joins TRBV2 and TRBJ2-1; TRBD1 matches at 7 bases. Germline trimming cut 6 bases from V and 4 bases from J; bases unmatched to any gene: 15. This CDR3 region has 17 residues. Looked up from germline, CDR1 is SNHLY and CDR2 is FYNNEI. The CDR3 DNA follows: TGTGCCAGCAGAGTGCCCCGACAGGGAATGGGGTACAATGAGCAGTTCTTC. It translates to CASRVPRQGMGYNEQFF.

The chain joins TRBV9 to TRBJ2-1; possibly TRBD2 for D (5 bases). Germline V gene lookup returns CDR1 SGDLS and CDR2 YYNGEE. The CDR3 is 16 amino acids. V lost 0 bases, J lost 9 bases, and 19 bases lay in between. The CDR3 region is CASSVDRELGVVEQFF. CDR3 sequence (DNA): TGTGCCAGCAGCGTAGATCGTGAACTAGGTGTGGTTGAGCAGTTCTTC.

The genes are TRBV13 and TRBJ1-1; weak D call: TRBD1 (5 bases). This CDR3 contains 15 residues. Trimming stripped 5 bases from V and 0 bases from J, with 13 bases between. The germline V gene encodes CDR1 PRHDT and CDR2 FYEKMQ (reference sequence). The CDR3 sequence is CASSPRGHMNTEAFF. In DNA, the CDR3 is TGTGCCAGCAGCCCCCGCGGACACATGAACACTGAAGCTTTCTTT.

This clone showed up many times. Additional DNA sequences in this sample encode the identical CDR3. CDR3 amino acids: CSAPRQGWTEAFF. CDR3 DNA sequence: TGCAGTGCTCCCCGACAGGGATGGACTGAAGCTTTCTTT. The V gene is TRBV20-1, the J gene TRBJ1-1; 7 bases line up with TRBD1. The CDR3 consists of 13 residues. Per germline, CDR1 DFQATT and CDR2 SNEGSKA (reference sequence). V dropped 5 bases and J dropped 5; count of bases not matched to a gene: 8.

The chain combines TRBV12-3 or TRBV12-4 with TRBJ2-1; 7 bases fit TRBD2. Trimming removed 3 bases from V and 10 bases from J; junction bases left unmatched: 0. CDR3 size: 11 residues. The CDR3 here is CASSFGREQFF. The CDR3 DNA is TGTGCCAGCAGTTTCGGGAGGGAGCAGTTCTTC.

This clone was counted ten times or more. V usage is TRBV3-1 and J usage is TRBJ1-1, with D tentatively TRBD1 (6 bases). Germline CDR1 LGHDT, CDR2 YNNKEL (reference sequence). The length of the CDR3 is 13 residues. The V and J ends lost 5 bases and 4 bases respectively, with 11 bases between them. For the CDR3, the DNA is TGTGCCAGCAGCGCGATCAGGGGCACTGAAGCTTTCTTT. Amino acid sequence: CASSAIRGTEAFF.

The chain recombines TRBV6-2 or TRBV6-3 with TRBJ2-5, with 9 bases matching TRBD1. The CDR3 length is 14 residues. After removal of 4 bases from V and 5 bases from J, the junction contained 5 bases not matched to a gene. Germline CDR1 is MNHEY and CDR2 is SVGEGT. CDR3 region: CASSLTGGLETQYF. The CDR3 DNA sequence: TGTGCCAGCAGTTTGACAGGGGGGTTGGAGACCCAGTACTTC.

This chain joins TRBV7-9 and TRBJ1-2, with unresolved D. CDR1 is SEHNR, CDR2 FQNEAQ, per germline (reference sequence). This CDR3 has 13 residues. The germline V and J ends were trimmed by 5 bases and 4 bases, with 11 bases remaining between them. The CDR3 sequence is CASSAQEGYGYTF. DNA of the CDR3: TGTGCCAGCAGCGCCCAAGAAGGCTATGGCTACACCTTC.

This clone was seen a handful of times. One end of the junction is discordant with germline, which a read error may explain. The V call is TRBV27, the J call TRBJ1-1; D not resolved. This CDR3 has 14 amino acids. From germline, CDR1 is MNHEY and CDR2 SMNVEV (reference sequence). The CDR3 DNA reads as TGTGCCAGCAGTTTATCTAGCAGTAACACTGAAGCTTCCTTT. Translated: CASSLSSSNTEASF.

The table lists this clone with many counts. The rearrangement links TRBV29-1 to TRBJ1-2; TRBD1 matches 7 bases. This CDR3 spans 12 amino acids. The V gene end was trimmed by 6 bases and the J gene end by 6 bases; junction bases not matched to a gene: 7. From germline, CDR1 is SQVTM and CDR2 ANQGSEA. The CDR3 bases are TGCAGCGTCTCCGACAGGGCGGATGGCTACACCTTC. Translated: CSVSDRADGYTF.

In the case of this clone: A clone one base away is much larger, so this may be a read error. The chain uses TRBV28 and TRBJ2-1, with D hard to call. Germline CDR1 reads MDHEN; CDR2 reads SYDVKM. This CDR3 has 14 residues. V lost 2 bases, J lost 7 bases, and 12 bases lay in between. This CDR3 reads CASSLPTVVNEQFF. CDR3 DNA: TGTGCCAGCAGTTTACCTACAGTGGTGAATGAGCAGTTCTTC.